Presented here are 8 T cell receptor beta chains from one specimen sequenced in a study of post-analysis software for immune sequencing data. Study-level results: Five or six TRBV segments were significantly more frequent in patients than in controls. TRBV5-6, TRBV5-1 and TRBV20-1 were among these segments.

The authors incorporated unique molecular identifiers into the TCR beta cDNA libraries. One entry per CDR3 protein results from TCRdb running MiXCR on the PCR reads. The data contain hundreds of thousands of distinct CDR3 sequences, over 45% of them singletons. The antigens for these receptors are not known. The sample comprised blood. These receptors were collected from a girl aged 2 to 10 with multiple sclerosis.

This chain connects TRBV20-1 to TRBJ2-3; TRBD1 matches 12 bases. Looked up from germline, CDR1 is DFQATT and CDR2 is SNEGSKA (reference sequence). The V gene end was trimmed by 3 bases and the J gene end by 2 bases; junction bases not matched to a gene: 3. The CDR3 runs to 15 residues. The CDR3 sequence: CSASGTGGFTDTQYF. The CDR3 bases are TGCAGTGCTAGTGGGACAGGGGGCTTCACAGATACGCAGTATTTT.

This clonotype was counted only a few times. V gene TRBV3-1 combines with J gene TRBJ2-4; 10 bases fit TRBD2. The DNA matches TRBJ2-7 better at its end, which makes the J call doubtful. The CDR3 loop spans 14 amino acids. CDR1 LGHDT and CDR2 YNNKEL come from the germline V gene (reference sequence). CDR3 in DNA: TGTGCCAGCAGCCAAGCGGGACTAGCGCACGAGCAGTACTTC. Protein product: CASSQAGLAHEQYF.

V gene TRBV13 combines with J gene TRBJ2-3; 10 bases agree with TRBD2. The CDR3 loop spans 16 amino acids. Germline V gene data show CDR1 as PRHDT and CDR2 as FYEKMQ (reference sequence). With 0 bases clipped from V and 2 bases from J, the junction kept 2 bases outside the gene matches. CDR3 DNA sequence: TGTGCCAGCAGCTTAGGGGGACTAGCGAACACAGATACGCAGTATTTT. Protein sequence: CASSLGGLANTDTQYF. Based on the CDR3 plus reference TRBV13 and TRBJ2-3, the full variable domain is AAGVIQSPRHLIKEKRETATLKCYPIPRHDTVYWYQQGPGQDPQFLISFYEKMQSDKGSIPDRFSAQQFSDYHSELNMSSLELGDSALYFCASSLGGLANTDTQYFGPGTRLTVL.

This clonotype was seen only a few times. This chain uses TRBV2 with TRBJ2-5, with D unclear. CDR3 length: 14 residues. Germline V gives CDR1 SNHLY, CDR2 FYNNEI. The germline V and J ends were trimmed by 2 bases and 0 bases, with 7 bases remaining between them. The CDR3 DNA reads TGTGCCAGCAGTGAACGGCTGAACCAAGAGACCCAGTACTTC. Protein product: CASSERLNQETQYF.

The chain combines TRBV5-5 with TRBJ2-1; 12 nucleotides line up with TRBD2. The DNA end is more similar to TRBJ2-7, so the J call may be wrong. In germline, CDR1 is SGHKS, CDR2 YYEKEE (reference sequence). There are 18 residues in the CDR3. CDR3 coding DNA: TGTGCCAGCAGCCCGACGGGACTAGCGGGCCATACCTACAATGAGCAGTACTTC. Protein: CASSPTGLAGHTYNEQYF.

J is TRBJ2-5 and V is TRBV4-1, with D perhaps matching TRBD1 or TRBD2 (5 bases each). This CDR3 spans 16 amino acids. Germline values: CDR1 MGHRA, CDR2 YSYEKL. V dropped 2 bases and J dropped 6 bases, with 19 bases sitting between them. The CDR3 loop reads CASSQLTGPLAKTQYF. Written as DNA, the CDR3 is TGCGCCAGCAGCCAACTTACAGGACCTCTAGCAAAGACCCAGTACTTC.

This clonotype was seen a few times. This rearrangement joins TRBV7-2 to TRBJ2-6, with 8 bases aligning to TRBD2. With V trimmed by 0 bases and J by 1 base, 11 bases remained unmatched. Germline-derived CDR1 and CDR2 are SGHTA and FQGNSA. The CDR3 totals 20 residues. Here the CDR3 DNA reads TGTGCCAGCAGCTTAGCGGGTTTCTCGGGGGGGCCTTCTGGGGCCAACGTCCTGACTTTC. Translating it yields CASSLAGFSGGPSGANVLTF.

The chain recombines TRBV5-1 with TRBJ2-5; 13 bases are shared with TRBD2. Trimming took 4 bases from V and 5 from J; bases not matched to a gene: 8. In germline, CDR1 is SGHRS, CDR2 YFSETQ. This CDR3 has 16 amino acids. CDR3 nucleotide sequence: TGCGCCAGCAGCGTCGGGACTAGCGGGACAGCGGAGACCCAGTACTTC. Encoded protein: CASSVGTSGTAETQYF.